These 11 T cell receptor beta chains originate from one sample sequenced in a study of blood T cell repertoires in COVID-19. Method: immunoSEQ multiplex PCR; TCRdb's copy keeps in-frame clones and lacks some. This repertoire shows 350,000 to 450,000 clones, roughly 86% found once; its top ten account for about 2.9%. Sequences were obtained from peripheral blood. The receptors shown here come from a human donor in a cohort sampled during active COVID-19.

V gene TRBV30 combines with J gene TRBJ2-6; D is uncertain. CDR1 is GTSNPN and CDR2 is SVGIG in the germline V gene (reference sequence). The CDR3 covers 15 residues. Trimming took off 3 bases at V and 0 bases at J, with 9 bases between the two ends. The CDR3 reads CAWRQRSSGANVLTF. The CDR3 bases are TGTGCCTGGAGGCAGAGGAGCTCTGGGGCCAACGTCCTGACTTTC.

This chain connects TRBV7-8 to TRBJ1-2; perhaps TRBD1 as D (5 bases). Germline V gene lookup returns CDR1 SGHVS and CDR2 FQNEAQ. The CDR3 sequence is 14 residues long. The V and J ends lost 1 base and 6 bases respectively, with 12 bases between them. The CDR3 is CASSLGVRVDGYTF. In nucleotides, the CDR3 is TGTGCCAGCAGCTTAGGTGTCAGGGTGGATGGCTACACCTTC.

V and J are TRBV10-3 and TRBJ1-3; 8 bases agree with TRBD1. V shed 11 bases, J shed 4 bases, and the junction held 13 bases outside the gene matches. Germline loops: CDR1 ENHRY, CDR2 SYGVKD. The CDR3 length is 15 residues. CDR3 coding DNA: TGTGCCGCCGGGACAGGACCTTCGGGAGGAAACACCATATATTTT. Amino acids: CAAGTGPSGGNTIYF.

This clone was detected once. This rearrangement joins TRBV15 to TRBJ2-5; D perhaps matches TRBD2 (6 bases). V dropped 2 bases and J dropped 4 bases, with 14 bases sitting between them. The CDR3 is 15 amino acids. From germline, CDR1 is LNHNV and CDR2 YYDKDF (reference sequence). Written as DNA, the CDR3 is TGTGCCACCAGCAGAACCGTGGGGGGAGGAGAGACCCAGTACTTC. Amino acid sequence: CATSRTVGGGETQYF.

This chain uses TRBV28 with TRBJ2-5, with 10 positions matching TRBD1. V trimming: 6 bases; J trimming: 5 bases; junction bases outside the gene matches: 9. This CDR3 is built from 15 residues. Germline CDR1 reads MDHEN; CDR2 reads SYDVKM. The CDR3 spells CASRPAGTGVETQYF. The CDR3 DNA reads as TGTGCCAGCAGACCCGCCGGGACAGGGGTGGAGACCCAGTACTTC.

This chain uses TRBV18 with TRBJ2-1, with 7 bases lining up with TRBD1. V shed 6 bases and J 2 bases; nucleotides not matched to a gene: 7. This CDR3 has 15 amino acids. From germline, CDR1 is KGHSH and CDR2 LQKENI. CDR3 coding DNA: TGTGCCAGCTCCACGACAGGGAATCCCTACAATGAGCAGTTCTTC. It codes for CASSTTGNPYNEQFF.

This chain joins TRBV11-2 and TRBJ2-1; D is perhaps TRBD2 (5 bases). Between the trimmed V and J ends, which lost 0 bases and 7 bases, there was a span of 16 bases. The CDR3 runs to 16 residues. Germline V gives CDR1 SGHAT, CDR2 FQNNGV. The CDR3 DNA sequence: TGTGCCAGCAGCTTAGAGTGGGGAGATTCTATGAATGAGCAGTTCTTC. Amino acids: CASSLEWGDSMNEQFF.

The chain uses TRBV11-3 and TRBJ2-7, with a tentative D call TRBD1 (6 bases). In germline, CDR1 is SGHNT, CDR2 YENEEA. The CDR3 loop spans 15 amino acids. The V gene lost 5 bases and the J gene lost 0 bases, with 14 bases spanning the gap. CDR3 loop: CASSPTGSSSYEQYF. In DNA form, the CDR3 reads TGTGCCAGCAGCCCAACAGGGAGTAGCTCCTACGAGCAGTACTTC.

This clone was counted once. The CDR3, as DNA: TGTGCCAGCAGCCCTAGTCGACAGTTGTTAAACTATGGCTACACCTTC. Translated: CASSPSRQLLNYGYTF. This chain connects TRBV7-3 to TRBJ1-2, with D possibly being TRBD1 (5 bases). Germline CDR1 SGHTA, CDR2 FQGTGA. The CDR3 contains 16 residues. Deletions cut 5 bases from V and 2 bases from J, with 18 bases between.

The chain carries TRBV6-2 or TRBV6-3 and TRBJ2-2; 8 bases fit TRBD1. The ends lost 6 bases at V and 5 bases at J; junction bases unmatched: 14. The CDR3 sequence is 17 residues long. Germline V lookup: CDR1 MNHEY, CDR2 SVGEGT. The CDR3 DNA sequence: TGTGCCAGCAGCTTTTTCCGGGGACAGGTGGAGACCGGGGAGCTGTTTTTT. Translating it yields CASSFFRGQVETGELFF.

The CDR3 DNA is TGTGCCAGCAGCTTCGGACTAGCGGGAGGTGGGGAGCAGTTCTTC. The encoded protein is CASSFGLAGGGEQFF. The rearrangement joins TRBV7-8 to TRBJ2-1; TRBD2 matches at 14 bases. The CDR3 has 15 residues. CDR1 and CDR2 from the germline V gene are SGHVS and FQNEAQ. Trimming at V came to 3 bases and at J to 10 bases, leaving 5 bases not matched to a gene.